Listed below are T cell receptor beta chains from one sample, sequenced in a study. TCRdb passed the 5' RACE reads through MiXCR, listing each CDR3 protein once. In the table there are approximately 10,000 distinct CDR3 sequences, 30% to 40% of which are singletons. What was sequenced was Tregs sorted from blood. The source is a female donor with breast cancer. Each CDR3 is given with its conserved first and last residue. The order of the fields is D gene, clone size, V gene, J gene, CDR3 DNA, CDR3 protein. D genes are given only for firm matches. Size is stated for part of the rows, as once, few or many counts, or as a class when the clone is expanded.

NA	NA	TRBV30	TRBJ2-5	TGTGCCTGGAGTGCGCAGGGTTGGGAGACCCAGTACTTC	CAWSAQGWETQYF
TRBD1	NA	TRBV30	TRBJ1-5	TGTGCCTGGAGGCGTACCAGGACAGGGGAGAGAAGCAATCAGCCCCAGCATTTT	CAWRRTRTGERSNQPQHF
TRBD2	NA	TRBV7-7	TRBJ2-2	TGTGCCAGCAGGTTGTCGGGGGGGACCGGGGAGCTGTTTTTT	CASRLSGGTGELFF
NA	NA	TRBV12-3/TRBV12-4	TRBJ2-5	TGTGCCAGCACCGAGGGTGGACTGGCAGAGACCCAGTACTTC	CASTEGGLAETQYF
TRBD2	NA	TRBV20-1	TRBJ2-1	TGCAGTGCTCCTACTAGCGGGAGAGACAATGAGCAGTTCTTC	CSAPTSGRDNEQFF
NA	few	TRBV7-8	TRBJ2-4	TGTGCCAGCAGCTTGGGTATAGCCAAAAACATTCAGTACTTC	CASSLGIAKNIQYF
NA	NA	TRBV5-4	TRBJ2-1	TGTGCCAGCAGCTTGGGGCTAGCCGGAAAGGACAATGAGCAGTTCTTC	CASSLGLAGKDNEQFF
TRBD1	few	TRBV7-2	TRBJ2-1	TGTGCCAGCAGCTTATATTCAGGGGGCCATGAGCAGTTCTTC	CASSLYSGGHEQFF
NA	NA	TRBV28	TRBJ2-2	TGTGCCAGCAGCCCACGAGACAGTAACACCAAGGAGCTGTTTTTT	CASSPRDSNTKELFF
TRBD2	NA	TRBV7-2	TRBJ2-1	TGTGCCAGCAGCTTCCGACTAGCGGGCTCCTACAATGAGCAGTTCTTC	CASSFRLAGSYNEQFF
NA	NA	TRBV2	TRBJ2-7	TGTGCCAGCAGGGTAGCAGGAACGTACGAGCAGTACTTC	CASRVAGTYEQYF
NA	few	TRBV20-1	TRBJ1-2	TGCAGTGCTAAAGATTATAACAATTATGGCTACACCTTC	CSAKDYNNYGYTF
NA	few	TRBV6-2/TRBV6-3	TRBJ2-1	TGTGCCAGCAGTTACAGGGAGCGGGCCTACAATGAGCAGTTCTTC	CASSYRERAYNEQFF
NA	few	TRBV12-3/TRBV12-4	TRBJ1-1	TGTGCCAGCAGTTTTGGGATTGAGACTAAGGCCACTGAAGCTTTCTTT	CASSFGIETKATEAFF
NA	medium-sized	TRBV27	TRBJ2-3	TGTGCCACCCCGCTCTCACGACTTAGCACAGATACGCAGTATTTT	CATPLSRLSTDTQYF
NA	few	TRBV20-1	TRBJ1-4	TGCAGTGTCAGGGTCGGTGGGGAAAAACTGTTTTTT	CSVRVGGEKLFF
NA	NA	TRBV20-1	TRBJ1-1	TGCAGTGCAATACCAGGTTGGGCTGAAGCTTTCTTT	CSAIPGWAEAFF
TRBD1	NA	TRBV6-6	TRBJ2-2	TGTGCCAGCAGTTATCGCGACAGGGCGAACATCGGGAAGCTGTTTTTT	CASSYRDRANIGKLFF
NA	few	TRBV20-1	TRBJ1-5	TGCAGTGCTAGAAGCAGGGCGGGAGGGGGGCAGCCCCAGCATTTT	CSARSRAGGGQPQHF
NA	NA	TRBV10-3	TRBJ1-5	TGTGCCATCAGTGAGCCATCGAGCTATAGCAATCAGCCCCAGCATTTT	CAISEPSSYSNQPQHF
NA	NA	TRBV20-1	TRBJ1-5	TGCAGTGCTAGGAGACGGCTTAGGGGCAATCAGCCCCAGCATTTT	CSARRRLRGNQPQHF
NA	NA	TRBV6-2/TRBV6-3	TRBJ2-7	TGTGCCTGCAGTCGGGGGTACTACGAGCAGTACTTC	CACSRGYYEQYF
NA	NA	TRBV4-2	TRBJ2-1	TGTGCCAGCAGCCGGGCCCTCTTCCACAATGAGCAGTTCTTC	CASSRALFHNEQFF
NA	NA	TRBV7-2	TRBJ2-7	TGTGCCAGCAGAGGGGTGGGTCCTACCTACGAGCAGTACTTC	CASRGVGPTYEQYF
NA	few	TRBV7-8	TRBJ1-2	TGTGCCAGCAGCTTTGAAGGCGCTCTCGTCGGCTATGGCTACACCTTC	CASSFEGALVGYGYTF
NA	NA	TRBV6-5	TRBJ2-5	TGTGCCAGCGGAAGGGACTTCCAAGAGACCCAGTACTTC	CASGRDFQETQYF
NA	NA	TRBV15	TRBJ2-3	TGTGCCACCAGCAGAGGCTCAGATACGCAGTATTTT	CATSRGSDTQYF
TRBD1	medium-sized	TRBV7-2	TRBJ2-3	TGTGCCAGCAGCCAGACGGGACAGAGCACAGATACGCAGTATTTT	CASSQTGQSTDTQYF
TRBD2	NA	TRBV7-2	TRBJ2-3	TGTGCCAGCAGTCTACTAGCGGGAGCAGATGCGCAGTATTTT	CASSLLAGADAQYF
NA	few	TRBV20-1	TRBJ2-3	TGCAGTGCTAGAGGTACTCCGCCGAGGGATACGCAGTATTTT	CSARGTPPRDTQYF
NA	few	TRBV20-1	TRBJ2-7	TGCAGTGCTTACCTGGGCTCCACCTACGAGCAGTACTTC	CSAYLGSTYEQYF
NA	NA	TRBV5-6	TRBJ1-2	TGTGCCAGCAGCTTGGATCAGGGTTTCGGCTATGGCTACACCTTC	CASSLDQGFGYGYTF
NA	NA	TRBV27	TRBJ2-7	TGTGCCAGCAGTTTTGCAAGCGAAGCCTACGAGCAGTACTTC	CASSFASEAYEQYF
NA	NA	TRBV18	TRBJ2-3	TGTGCCAGCACCCTTAAAAGAGATGAGCAGTATTTT	CASTLKRDEQYF
NA	medium-sized	TRBV6-2/TRBV6-3	TRBJ1-1	TGTGCCAGCAGTCGGGGACTGAACACTGAAGCTTTCTTT	CASSRGLNTEAFF
NA	NA	TRBV5-8	TRBJ2-2	TGTGCCAGCAGCTTGTTGGTGGTCGGGGAGCTGTTTTTT	CASSLLVVGELFF
NA	few	TRBV7-7	TRBJ2-5	TGTGCCAGCAGCTTCAGCGGACAAGAGACCCAGTACTTC	CASSFSGQETQYF
TRBD2	NA	TRBV4-2	TRBJ2-3	TGTGCCAGCAGCCAATTTATTGGCGCTAGCGGGAGGCCAGATACGCAGTATTTT	CASSQFIGASGRPDTQYF
NA	NA	TRBV5-6	TRBJ2-1	TGTGCCAGCAGCCTGCGGACAAACTACAATGAGCAGTTCTTC	CASSLRTNYNEQFF
TRBD2	medium-sized	TRBV5-1	TRBJ2-3	TGCGCCAGCGCCACTAGCGGGAGTGGGACAGATACGCAGTATTTT	CASATSGSGTDTQYF
TRBD2	medium-sized	TRBV20-1	TRBJ2-1	TGCAGTGCCACCCCGCTCCGACTAGCGGGAGGTAATGAGCAGTTCTTC	CSATPLRLAGGNEQFF
NA	NA	TRBV7-2	TRBJ2-5	TGTGCCAGCAGCTTAGAAGCTAGGTGGGGAGAGACCCAGTACTTC	CASSLEARWGETQYF
TRBD1	few	TRBV5-1	TRBJ2-7	TGCGCCAGCAGCTTGGCAGGGGGCAAGGCCTACGAGCAGTACTTC	CASSLAGGKAYEQYF
NA	NA	TRBV29-1	TRBJ2-4	TGCAGCGCCGTCCAATCTGGGTTCAACATTCAGTACTTC	CSAVQSGFNIQYF
NA	NA	TRBV20-1	TRBJ2-3	TGCAGTGCTAGAGATCAGGGGATGGGTGCAGGTACGCAGTATTTT	CSARDQGMGAGTQYF
NA	few	TRBV7-8	TRBJ2-3	TGTGCCAGCAGCGGACATACTAGCACAGATACGCAGTATTTT	CASSGHTSTDTQYF
NA	medium-sized	TRBV10-3	TRBJ1-6	TGTGCCATCAGTGAGACAGCAAATTCACCCCTCCACTTT	CAISETANSPLHF
TRBD2	NA	TRBV20-1	TRBJ2-2	TGCAGTGCTGGCAGACTAGCAAGGGGCACCGGGGAGCTGTTTTTT	CSAGRLARGTGELFF
TRBD2	medium-sized	TRBV20-1	TRBJ2-4	TGCAGTGCTAGAGATCCCCGCGGGGGGAGCGGGAGATCAAACATTCAGTACTTC	CSARDPRGGSGRSNIQYF
TRBD1	NA	TRBV4-2	TRBJ1-1	TGTGCCAGCAGCCAAGCCTGGGACAGTTCGGCTGAAGCTTTCTTT	CASSQAWDSSAEAFF
TRBD1	NA	TRBV20-1	TRBJ1-5	TGCAGTGCTAGGGGAGGACAGGGCTCCAATCAGCCCCAGCATTTT	CSARGGQGSNQPQHF
NA	NA	TRBV5-1	TRBJ1-1	TGCGCCAGCAGCTCGGAACCAGGGAACACTGAAGCTTTCTTT	CASSSEPGNTEAFF
TRBD2	medium-sized	TRBV20-1	TRBJ2-3	TGCAGTGCTAGTCATCTAGCGGGAGAACGGACAGATACGCAGTATTTT	CSASHLAGERTDTQYF
NA	NA	TRBV29-1	TRBJ1-5	TGCAGCGTATGGACAGTAAATCAGCCCCAGCATTTT	CSVWTVNQPQHF
TRBD2	NA	TRBV5-1	TRBJ2-1	TGCGCCAGCAGCTTGGATCTAGCGGGAGCCGTTGAGCAGCTCTTC	CASSLDLAGAVEQLF
NA	medium-sized	TRBV6-5	TRBJ1-6	TGTGCCAGCAGTTACAGGGGATCACCCCTCCACTTT	CASSYRGSPLHF
TRBD1	NA	TRBV30	TRBJ1-2	TGTGCCTGGAGCTGGGGACAGGGCGGCGGCTACACCTTC	CAWSWGQGGGYTF
NA	NA	TRBV4-2	TRBJ1-2	TGTGCCAGCAGCCAAGATGGGGGGGCCACGAACTATGGCTACACCTTC	CASSQDGGATNYGYTF
NA	medium-sized	TRBV6-1	TRBJ2-5	TGTGCCAGCAGTGAATCTCGGTCCGAGACCCAGTACTTC	CASSESRSETQYF